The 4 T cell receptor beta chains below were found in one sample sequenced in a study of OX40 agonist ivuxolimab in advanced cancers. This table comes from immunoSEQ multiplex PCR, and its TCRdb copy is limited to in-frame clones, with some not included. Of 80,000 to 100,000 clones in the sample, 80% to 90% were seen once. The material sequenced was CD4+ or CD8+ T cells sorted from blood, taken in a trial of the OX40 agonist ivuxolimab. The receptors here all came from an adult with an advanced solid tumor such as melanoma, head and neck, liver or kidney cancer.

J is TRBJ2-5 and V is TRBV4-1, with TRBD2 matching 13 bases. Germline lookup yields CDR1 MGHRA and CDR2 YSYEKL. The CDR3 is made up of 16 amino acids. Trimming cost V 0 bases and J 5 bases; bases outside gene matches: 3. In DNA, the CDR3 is TGCGCCAGCAGCCAAGAGGGACTAGCGGGAAGGGAGACCCAGTACTTC. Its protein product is CASSQEGLAGRETQYF.

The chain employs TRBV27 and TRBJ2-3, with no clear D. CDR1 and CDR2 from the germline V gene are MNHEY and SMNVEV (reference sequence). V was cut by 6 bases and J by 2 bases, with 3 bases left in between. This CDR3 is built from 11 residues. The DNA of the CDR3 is TGTGCCAGCAGAGACACAGATACGCAGTATTTT. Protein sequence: CASRDTDTQYF.

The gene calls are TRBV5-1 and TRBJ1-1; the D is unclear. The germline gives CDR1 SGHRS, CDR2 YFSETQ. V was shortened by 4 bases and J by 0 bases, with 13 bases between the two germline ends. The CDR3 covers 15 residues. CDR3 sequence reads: CASSPAWVLNTEAFF. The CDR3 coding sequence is TGCGCCAGCAGCCCGGCGTGGGTTTTGAACACTGAAGCTTTCTTT.

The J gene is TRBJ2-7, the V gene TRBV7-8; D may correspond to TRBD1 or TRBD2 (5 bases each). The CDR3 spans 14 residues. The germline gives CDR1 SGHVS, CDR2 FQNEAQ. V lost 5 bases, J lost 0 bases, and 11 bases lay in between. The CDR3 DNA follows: TGTGCCAGCAGCCCAGCAGGGAGCTCCTACGAGCAGTACTTC. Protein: CASSPAGSSYEQYF.